This T cell receptor (beta chain) is drawn from a study of vaccination and CD4 T cells after COVID-19. Overall study context: Sampling after COVID took place at a median of around 110 days (range 35 to 161) following diagnosis. Stimulation of the cells used overlapping spike peptide pools from SARS-CoV-2 and from the common cold coronaviruses HCoV-NL63, HCoV-OC43 and HCoV-229E. Findings of the study overall: Post-infection sampling omitted early timepoints and covered relatively few convalescent patients.

This CDR3 has 14 residues. Trimming cost V 1 base and J 3 bases; bases outside gene matches: 4. From germline, CDR1 is GTSNPN and CDR2 SVGIG (reference sequence). As to this clonotype: Its target is unknown.

The treatment is: roughly 11-day PBMC culture with coronavirus spike peptide pools or control peptides (ViraFEST assay). Positive PCR tests came between March and December 2020, ahead of the US Alpha, Beta and Delta variants. Sequencing of DNA taken from cultured CD4+ T cells relied on the Oncomine TCR Beta short-read assay. TCRdb re-derived calls from the PCR reads in MiXCR, one entry per CDR3 protein. The table records about 3,500 distinct CDR3 sequences, approximately 31% of them present only once. Specimen: CD4+ T cells from blood, cultured in vitro. J is TRBJ2-7 and V is TRBV30; 9 bases map to TRBD1. The sequence was obtained from a human donor who had recovered from COVID-19. This chain's CDR3 is CAWSAGQGYYEQYF. The CDR3 DNA follows: TGTGCCTGGAGTGCGGGACAGGGTTACTACGAGCAGTACTTC.